The clone carrying this T cell receptor beta chain turned up a few times. Its antigen remains unknown. This record belongs to a study of CD8+ T cells in alopecia areata. Notes on the study in general: Lesional tissue from the scalp (especially in alopecia totalis/universalis) showed higher clonality than normal scalp. Administration of tofacitinib significantly diminished scalp clonality and expanded CD8+ clones within the top 100.

The treatment was: oral pan-JAK inhibitor, 5-10 mg twice daily. Collected material from alopecia areata patients comprised lesional scalp punch biopsies and peripheral blood. RNA, once extracted, was reverse transcribed into cDNA for use as the sequencing template. The protocol was immunoSEQ multiplex PCR, while the TCRdb copy is restricted to in-frame clones and leaves out a portion. The profile shows 90,000 or so clones, around 44% of them singletons. This clonotype was sampled from a human donor with alopecia areata. This sample comprised CD8+ T cells sorted from blood, obtained at week 24, from a patient treated with tofacitinib.

The CDR3 DNA follows: TGCGCCAGCAGCCCGCCCGGAAAAACTAACTATGGCTACACCTTC. Its protein is CASSPPGKTNYGYTF. The chain is built from TRBV4-1 and TRBJ1-2; D is ambiguous. The germline V gene has CDR1 MGHRA and CDR2 YSYEKL. Deletions cut 4 bases from V and 0 bases from J, with 12 bases between. CDR3 length: 15 amino acids.